Presented here are 25 T cell receptor beta chains from one specimen sequenced in a study of cytomegalovirus exposure and HLA in healthy donors. The study ran its PCR with 60 Vbeta and 13 Jbeta primers. TCRdb keeps only in-frame clones here, not all; method: immunoSEQ multiplex PCR. The sample contains fewer than 150,000 clones, more than 70% of which appear only once. Sequences were obtained from PBMCs. These TCRs come from a woman aged 30 to 39 in good health and CMV-seropositive.

The chain joins TRBV7-3 to TRBJ2-3; 15 bases are shared with TRBD2. Germline V CDR1 and CDR2: SGHTA, FQGTGA. V shed 4 bases and J 6 bases; nucleotides not matched to a gene: 2. The CDR3 runs 15 residues. This CDR3 reads CASSWTSGGVDTQYF. CDR3 sequence (DNA): TGTGCCAGCAGCTGGACTAGCGGGGGGGTTGATACGCAGTATTTT.

This clone has just a few counts. V is TRBV5-4 and J is TRBJ2-4; the match to TRBD1 covers 8 bases. There are 16 residues in the CDR3. The germline gives CDR1 SGHNT, CDR2 YYREEE (reference sequence). J gave up 0 bases and V 4 bases, and 6 bases lay outside the gene matches. CDR3 nucleotide sequence: TGTGCCAGCAGCGGGGGACAGGCATTAGCCAAAAACATTCAGTACTTC. This encodes CASSGGQALAKNIQYF.

The chain combines TRBV28 with TRBJ1-2, with 7 bases lining up with TRBD1. The CDR3 is 12 amino acids. The ends lost 4 bases at V and 8 bases at J; junction bases unmatched: 4. Germline CDR1 reads MDHEN; CDR2 reads SYDVKM. Here the CDR3 reads CASSSTGYGYTF. In nucleotides, the CDR3 is TGTGCCAGCAGTTCGACAGGGTACGGCTACACCTTC.

This chain joins TRBV18 and TRBJ2-3; D is possibly TRBD1 (5 bases). The germline gives CDR1 KGHSH, CDR2 LQKENI. This CDR3 is built from 14 residues. Trimming took off 3 bases at V and 6 bases at J, with 13 bases between the two ends. In DNA, the CDR3 is TGTGCCAGCTCACCCTGGTCACCAGGGGATACGCAGTATTTT. It specifies CASSPWSPGDTQYF.

This clone appeared a single time. CDR3 bases: TGTGCCCGCGGGACGGGCCTTAATTCACCCCTCCACTTT. This gives the protein CARGTGLNSPLHF. This sequence joins TRBV2 and TRBJ1-6, with a possible D match to TRBD1 (5 bases). Germline CDR1 and CDR2: SNHLY and FYNNEI. Trimming pared 11 bases from V and 6 bases from J, leaving 14 bases between. This CDR3 has 13 amino acids.

The chain employs TRBV5-4 and TRBJ2-7, with TRBD1 as a possible D gene (5 bases). The CDR3 covers 13 residues. The germline gives CDR1 SGHNT, CDR2 YYREEE (reference sequence). V was clipped by 2 bases and J by 3 bases, with 9 bases between them. This CDR3 is CASSFDRNYEQYF. Here the CDR3 DNA reads TGTGCCAGCAGCTTCGACAGAAACTACGAGCAGTACTTC.

Worth noting for this clone: Other DNA variants within this sample encode the same CDR3. The rearrangement links TRBV28 to TRBJ1-2; D is unresolved. The CDR3 length is 13 residues. V was cut by 1 base and J by 0 bases, with 3 bases left in between. Germline values: CDR1 MDHEN, CDR2 SYDVKM. The DNA of the CDR3 is TGTGCCAGCAGTTTATCGGCTAACTATGGCTACACCTTC. Protein sequence: CASSLSANYGYTF.

This chain's CDR3 is CASSQTGANTGELFF. The CDR3 DNA sequence: TGCGCCAGCAGCCAAACAGGGGCGAACACCGGGGAGCTGTTTTTT. The rearrangement joins TRBV5-1 to TRBJ2-2, with 7 bases aligning to TRBD1. Germline V gives CDR1 SGHRS, CDR2 YFSETQ. V shed 4 bases and J 0 bases; nucleotides not matched to a gene: 3. This CDR3 region has 15 residues.

In this sample, this clone turned up once. This rearrangement joins TRBV28 to TRBJ2-5, with D perhaps matching TRBD2 (6 bases). Looked up from germline, CDR1 is MDHEN and CDR2 is SYDVKM. The CDR3 totals 17 residues. V was shortened by 7 bases and J by 4 bases, with 25 bases between the two germline ends. The CDR3 region is CASTPLGGTFAGETQYF. Written as DNA, the CDR3 is TGTGCCAGCACCCCCTTAGGCGGGACCTTTGCGGGAGAGACCCAGTACTTC. Supplemented by reference TRBV28 and TRBJ2-5, the full variable domain reads DVKVTQSSRYLVKRTGEKVFLECVQDMDHENMFWYRQDPGLGLRLIYFSYDVKMKEKGDIPEGYSVSREKKERFSLILESASTNQTSMYLCASTPLGGTFAGETQYFGPGTRLLVL.

The chain has TRBV5-4 and TRBJ2-7; 11 nucleotides agree with TRBD2. V was clipped by 2 bases and J by 4 bases; unmatched bases: 8. The CDR3 is made up of 16 amino acids. Germline V gene lookup returns CDR1 SGHNT and CDR2 YYREEE (reference sequence). CDR3 nucleotides: TGTGCCAGCAGCTTCGGGAGCACTAGCGGGAGATACGAGCAGTACTTC. This codes for CASSFGSTSGRYEQYF.

This chain uses TRBV11-2 with TRBJ1-5; D gene unclear. The V and J ends lost 6 bases and 8 bases respectively, with 14 bases between them. The CDR3 sequence is 13 residues long. Germline CDR1 and CDR2: SGHAT and FQNNGV. CDR3 sequence (DNA): TGTGCCAGCAGTAAGGACGGCGGGGAGCCCCAGCATTTT. This gives the protein CASSKDGGEPQHF.

The V call is TRBV9, the J call TRBJ1-3; D remains ambiguous. V lost 0 bases to trimming and J lost 7 bases, with 5 bases between them. The germline gives CDR1 SGDLS, CDR2 YYNGEE. The CDR3 consists of 12 residues. CDR3 DNA: TGTGCCAGCAGCGTAGCCGGGAACACCATATATTTT. It codes for CASSVAGNTIYF.

The rearrangement joins TRBV5-6 to TRBJ1-1; 8 bases are shared with TRBD1. The CDR3 spans 15 residues. The germline gives CDR1 SGHDT, CDR2 YYEEEE. Trimming removed 2 bases from V and 4 bases from J; junction bases left unmatched: 7. CDR3 residues: CASSFGDRGGTEAFF. Here the CDR3 DNA reads TGTGCCAGCAGCTTTGGCGACAGGGGAGGCACTGAAGCTTTCTTT.

The chain employs TRBV10-3 and TRBJ1-2; the match to TRBD1 covers 7 bases. The germline V gene encodes CDR1 ENHRY and CDR2 SYGVKD. J was trimmed by 4 bases and V by 10 bases; bases with no gene match: 9. The CDR3 runs 13 residues. For the CDR3, the DNA is TGTGCCAGCCAGACAGGGCTCGCCTATGGCTACACCTTC. Encoded protein: CASQTGLAYGYTF.

This clone was seen once. This rearrangement joins TRBV30 to TRBJ2-7; 7 bases are a match to TRBD1. The CDR3 extends over 14 amino acids. V was pared by 0 bases and J by 3 bases, with 5 bases of the junction left unmatched. Germline lookup yields CDR1 GTSNPN and CDR2 SVGIG (reference sequence). The CDR3 region is CAWSVEGGLYEQYF. In nucleotides, the CDR3 is TGTGCCTGGAGTGTTGAAGGGGGCCTCTACGAGCAGTACTTC.

The chain is built from TRBV28 and TRBJ2-5; TRBD1 is a possible D gene (5 bases). The DNA end favors TRBJ2-7, so the J call may be wrong. Germline CDR1 reads MDHEN; CDR2 reads SYDVKM. This CDR3 comprises 12 residues. In nucleotides, the CDR3 is TGTGCCAGCAGTTTAGGGGCCCACGAGCAGTACTTC. Its protein product is CASSLGAHEQYF.

This chain connects TRBV4-1 to TRBJ1-5; TRBD1 might be the D (5 bases). The V end was cut by 0 bases, the J end by 5 bases, with 8 bases between. Germline V lookup: CDR1 MGHRA, CDR2 YSYEKL. This CDR3 is built from 14 residues. The CDR3 loop reads CASSQDSRDQPQHF. CDR3 coding DNA: TGCGCCAGCAGCCAAGATAGCAGGGATCAGCCCCAGCATTTT.

This rearrangement joins TRBV5-4 to TRBJ2-2, with D possibly TRBD2 on 5 matching bases. The CDR3 is made up of 16 amino acids. Trimming took 0 bases from V and 4 from J, leaving 13 bases between them. The germline V gene encodes CDR1 SGHNT and CDR2 YYREEE (reference sequence). CDR3 bases: TGTGCCAGCAGCTTGGCGGGGTCGGCGGGCACCGGGGAGCTGTTTTTT. Its translation is CASSLAGSAGTGELFF.

The J gene is TRBJ2-1, the V gene TRBV5-1, with a weak D call TRBD1 (6 bases). Germline-derived CDR1 and CDR2 are SGHRS and YFSETQ. V was clipped by 3 bases and J by 10 bases, with 11 bases between them. This CDR3 has 12 amino acids. Here the CDR3 DNA reads TGCGCCAGCAGCTATAGCAGGGGCGAGCAGTTCTTC. Encoded protein: CASSYSRGEQFF.

The chain uses TRBV2 and TRBJ1-5; weak D call: TRBD1 (5 bases). Trimming cost V 3 bases and J 0 bases, with 6 bases left between them. Germline CDR1 reads SNHLY; CDR2 reads FYNNEI. The CDR3 totals 14 residues. The CDR3 protein is CASSEDTSNQPQHF. In nucleotides, the CDR3 is TGTGCCAGCAGTGAGGACACTAGCAATCAGCCCCAGCATTTT.

This chain uses TRBV7-3 with TRBJ1-1; D not certain. The CDR3 consists of 13 residues. CDR1 and CDR2 (germline): SGHTA, FQGTGA. V gave up 5 bases and J gave up 4 bases, with 11 bases separating them. The CDR3 here is CASSPGRGTEAFF. The CDR3, as DNA: TGTGCCAGCAGCCCTGGACGGGGCACTGAAGCTTTCTTT.

The chain links TRBV10-3 to TRBJ2-7; 12 bases match TRBD2. The CDR3 is 18 amino acids. The V and J ends lost 6 bases and 1 base, in that order; junction bases with no gene match: 13. Looked up from germline, CDR1 is ENHRY and CDR2 is SYGVKD. For the CDR3, the DNA is TGTGCCATCAGCGGACTAGCGGGAAGCTCCCTTGGATCCTACGAGCAGTACTTC. Translating it yields CAISGLAGSSLGSYEQYF.

The gene calls are TRBV6-5 and TRBJ2-2; a possible D gene is TRBD1 (6 bases). This CDR3 is built from 14 residues. V was shortened by 8 bases and J by 3 bases, with 13 bases between the two germline ends. In germline, CDR1 is MNHEY, CDR2 SVGAGI. The CDR3 bases are TGTGCCAGCCTAGGGTCAGGGGACACCGGGGAGCTGTTTTTT. This translates into CASLGSGDTGELFF.

The rearrangement uses TRBV13 and TRBJ2-7; TRBD2 agrees at 9 bases. CDR1 is PRHDT and CDR2 is FYEKMQ in the germline V gene (reference sequence). This CDR3 is built from 14 residues. J was trimmed by 7 bases and V by 2 bases; bases with no gene match: 6. The CDR3 sequence: CASSLLAGFGEQYF. CDR3 DNA: TGTGCCAGCAGCTTACTAGCGGGATTCGGTGAGCAGTACTTC. The whole variable domain, filled in from reference TRBV13 and TRBJ2-7, reads AAGVIQSPRHLIKEKRETATLKCYPIPRHDTVYWYQQGPGQDPQFLISFYEKMQSDKGSIPDRFSAQQFSDYHSELNMSSLELGDSALYFCASSLLAGFGEQYFGPGTRLTVT.

The rearrangement uses TRBV27 and TRBJ2-1, with TRBD1 matching over 10 bases. The CDR3 runs to 15 residues. Germline assignment: CDR1 MNHEY and CDR2 SMNVEV (reference sequence). The V segment lost 5 bases and the J segment 10 bases; nucleotides outside the gene matches: 11. CDR3 nucleotides: TGTGCCAGCAGTCCTGGGACAGGGGACTTTAGAGAGCAGTTCTTC. Encoded protein: CASSPGTGDFREQFF.